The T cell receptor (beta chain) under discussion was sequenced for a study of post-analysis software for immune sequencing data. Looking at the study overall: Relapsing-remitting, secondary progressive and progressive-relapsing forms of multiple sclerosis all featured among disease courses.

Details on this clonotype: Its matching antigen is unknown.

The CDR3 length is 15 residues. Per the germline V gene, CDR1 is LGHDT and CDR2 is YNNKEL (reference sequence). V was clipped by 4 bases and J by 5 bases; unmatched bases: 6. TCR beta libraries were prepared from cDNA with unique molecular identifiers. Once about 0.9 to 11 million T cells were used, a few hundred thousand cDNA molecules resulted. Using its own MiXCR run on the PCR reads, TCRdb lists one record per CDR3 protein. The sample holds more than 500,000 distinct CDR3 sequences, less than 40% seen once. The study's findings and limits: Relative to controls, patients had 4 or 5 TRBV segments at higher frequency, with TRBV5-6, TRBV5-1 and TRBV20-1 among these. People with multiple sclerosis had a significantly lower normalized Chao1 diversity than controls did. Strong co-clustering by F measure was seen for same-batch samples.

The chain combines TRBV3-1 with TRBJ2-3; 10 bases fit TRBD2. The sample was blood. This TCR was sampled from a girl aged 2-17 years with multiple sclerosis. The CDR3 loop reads CASSRAGGPEDTQYF. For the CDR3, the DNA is TGTGCCAGCAGCCGAGCGGGGGGGCCCGAAGATACGCAGTATTTT.